What follows is one T cell receptor (beta chain) and its context. The antigen it recognizes is unknown. There are no base qualities to consult, and no much larger clone falls within one base. The data were taken from a study of blood T cell repertoires in COVID-19 (dated by TCRdb to 2020 to 2022). Background for the entire study: Collaborator samples came from the United States, Italy and Spain and covered acute and convalescent phases of COVID-19. The prospective study material was composed of cDNA or gDNA derived from T cells, B-cell-depleted T cells, or PBMCs. Subjects who had been exposed to COVID-19, were actively infected with it, or had recovered from it provided the deeply sampled blood TCRbeta repertoires that made up the dataset. The repertoires were made available in a free public database intended to serve as a resource for research on the immune response to SARS-CoV-2. The samples were drawn from two sources: the first 160 participants of the ongoing ImmuneRACE study, and 1,254 subjects contributed by 6 global collaborators. The sample metadata nearly always contained a de-identified subject ID, COVID-19 status, age in years and sex. HLA class I and class II types, where available, came from metadata supplied by the sample provider rather than from assay-based typing.

There are 19 amino acids in the CDR3, from cysteine to phenylalanine inclusive. The read is trimmed to its CDR3 DNA, 57 bases read in frame from base 1. CDR1 and CDR2 were assigned from the germline V gene (reference sequence) as SGHNT and YYREEE. Relative to germline, V is missing 0 bases and J is missing 0 bases, with 8 bases of the junction outside any gene match. The immunoSEQ Assay, a bias-controlled multiplex PCR, was used to amplify TCRbeta CDR3 regions from genomic DNA. As for the authors' bioinformatics: Within the assay, amplification of reference gene primers was used to estimate how many nucleated cells each sample contained. To quantify the absolute abundance of each unique TCRbeta CDR3 rearrangement, sequence reads were collapsed and filtered. Productive Simpson clonality was computed per sample as the square root of Simpson's diversity index over productive rearrangements. Imported from immuneACCESS, the table was reduced by TCRdb to in-frame sequences with V and J called. These copies leave out some clones; in studies compared against another copy, an unresolved V gene accounts for under half, and the cause of the remainder is not known. That table is the source of V, J and clone size, and D and trimming were worked out from the DNA. The sample has 80,000 to 95,000 clones on record, roughly 87% of them singletons. The top ten constitute just under 7.5% of the sample.

The collaborating institutions used their own protocols to collect whole blood in K2EDTA tubes. For TCRbeta analysis, collaborator samples were shipped as frozen whole blood, as isolated PBMCs, or as DNA extracted from either sample type. General conclusions and limits of the study: Clinical and demographic metadata were provided uncurated, with the amount varying by source and participant.

The sample was peripheral blood. The chain is assembled from TRBV5-4 and TRBJ2-1, with 11 bases aligning to TRBD2. The origin of this receptor is a man between 65 and 85 years old with acute or convalescent COVID-19. The nucleotide sequence is TGTGCCAGCAGCTTGGAAGGTCTAGCGGGGGGCGCCTCCTACAATGAGCAGTTCTTC. Its protein reads: CASSLEGLAGGASYNEQFF. The CDR3, completed at both ends by the reference TRBV5-4 and TRBJ2-1 genes, gives the full variable domain ETGVTQSPTHLIKTRGQQVTLRCSSQSGHNTVSWYQQALGQGPQFIFQYYREEENGRGNFPPRFSGLQFPNYSSELNVNALELDDSALYLCASSLEGLAGGASYNEQFFGPGTRLTVL.